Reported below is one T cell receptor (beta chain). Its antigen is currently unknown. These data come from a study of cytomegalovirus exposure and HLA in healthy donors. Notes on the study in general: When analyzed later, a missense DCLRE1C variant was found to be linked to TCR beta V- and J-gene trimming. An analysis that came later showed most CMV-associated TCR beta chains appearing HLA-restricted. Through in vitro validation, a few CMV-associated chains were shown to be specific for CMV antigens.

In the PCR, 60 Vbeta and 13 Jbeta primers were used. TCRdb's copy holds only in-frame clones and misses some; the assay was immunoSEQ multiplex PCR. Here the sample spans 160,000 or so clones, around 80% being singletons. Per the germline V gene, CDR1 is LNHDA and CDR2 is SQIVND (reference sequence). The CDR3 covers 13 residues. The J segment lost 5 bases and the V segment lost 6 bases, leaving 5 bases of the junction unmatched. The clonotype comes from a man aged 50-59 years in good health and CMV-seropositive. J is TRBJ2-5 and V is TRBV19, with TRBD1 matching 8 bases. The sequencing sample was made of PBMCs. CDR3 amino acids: CASRARQGETQYF. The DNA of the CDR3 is TGTGCCAGTAGGGCTAGACAGGGGGAGACCCAGTACTTC.